This T cell receptor (beta chain) derives from a study of T cells in Graves' hyperthyroidism and ophthalmopathy. Study findings and constraints: Most clonotypes expanded in the thyroid (above 0.001) were also present in blood.

As for this clonotype: Its target is not known.

Amplified TCR beta CDR3 regions came from RNA transcripts. Carried out on the TCR CDR3, a first-round RT-PCR used the HTBI primer set. TCRdb reprocessed the multiplex PCR reads with MiXCR, giving one entry per CDR3 protein. The profile shows about 210,000 distinct CDR3 sequences, roughly 17% of them singletons. Per the germline V gene, CDR1 is KGHSH and CDR2 is LQKENI. The CDR3 sequence is 15 residues long. V was pared by 2 bases and J by 8 bases, with 15 bases between. J is TRBJ2-2 and V is TRBV18; D is possibly TRBD2 (6 bases). Sequences were obtained from blood. This TCR was recovered from a man between 50 and 59 years old with Graves' hyperthyroidism. The CDR3 sequence: CASSPGTAKGGELFF. CDR3 DNA sequence: TGTGCCAGCTCACCAGGGACTGCCAAGGGAGGGGAGCTGTTTTTT. Looking up the rest from reference TRBV18 and TRBJ2-2 gives the full variable domain: NAGVMQNPRHLVRRRGQEARLRCSPMKGHSHVYWYRQLPEEGLKFMVYLQKENIIDESGMPKERFSAEFPKEGPSILRIQQVVRGDSAAYFCASSPGTAKGGELFFGEGSRLTVL.